Each of the 30 T cell receptor beta chains below was sequenced from the same sample in a study of shared clonotypes between healthy human individuals. Sequencing used immunoSEQ multiplex PCR; TCRdb keeps in-frame clones, though not all of them. The data contain fewer than 150,000 clones, 65% to 75% of them singletons. The sequencing input was memory CD8+ T cells sorted from blood. As to subset: CD45RO+ cells pooled with CCR7-negative TemRA cells. Receptors were obtained from a woman in her twenties or thirties in good health.

The gene calls are TRBV4-1 and TRBJ2-3; TRBD2 agrees at 7 bases. The CDR3 extends over 17 amino acids. Germline trimming cut 1 base from V and 1 base from J; bases unmatched to any gene: 8. In germline, CDR1 is MGHRA, CDR2 YSYEKL. CDR3 coding DNA: TGCGCCAGCAGCCAAGGTGTTCTCGCGGGAGGCACAGATACGCAGTATTTT. Translated: CASSQGVLAGGTDTQYF.

The V call is TRBV25-1, the J call TRBJ2-7; the D is unclear. V dropped 10 bases and J dropped 1 base, with 11 bases sitting between them. Germline loops: CDR1 MGHDK, CDR2 SYGVNS. CDR3 size: 12 residues. DNA for the CDR3: TGTGCCACCAAGGGTCGATCCTACGAGCAGTACTTC. Protein product: CATKGRSYEQYF.

The V gene is TRBV18, the J gene TRBJ1-5; no firm D call. From germline, CDR1 is KGHSH and CDR2 LQKENI. The CDR3 runs 15 residues. V was shortened by 2 bases and J by 4 bases, with 12 bases between the two germline ends. CDR3 loop: CASSPSAGRNQPQHF. Here the CDR3 DNA reads TGTGCCAGCTCACCATCGGCAGGACGAAATCAGCCCCAGCATTTT.

Details on this clone: The sample has other DNA sequences that encode this CDR3 too. This chain links TRBV5-1 with TRBJ2-1; D is ambiguous. The CDR3 has 15 residues. Trimming pared 0 bases from V and 0 bases from J, leaving 7 bases between. Germline V gene sequence: CDR1 SGHRS, CDR2 YFSETQ. The CDR3 DNA is TGCGCCAGCAGCTTGGACACAAGCTCCTACAATGAGCAGTTCTTC. As protein: CASSLDTSSYNEQFF.

This CDR3 is CASSLTPNYHEQYF. For the CDR3, the DNA is TGTGCCAGCAGCTTAACCCCGAATTACCACGAGCAGTACTTC. The J gene is TRBJ2-7, the V gene TRBV7-2; D gene unclear. Germline values: CDR1 SGHTA, CDR2 FQGNSA. This CDR3 has 14 amino acids. The V and J ends lost 2 bases and 5 bases respectively, with 13 bases between them.

This clone has ten or more counts. The chain joins TRBV28 to TRBJ2-3; 12 bases agree with TRBD2. This CDR3 is 17 amino acids long. Germline CDR1 and CDR2: MDHEN and SYDVKM. J gave up 6 bases and V 1 base, and 8 bases lay outside the gene matches. DNA for the CDR3: TGTGCCAGCAGTTTATTGGATCTAGCGGGAGGGCAGGATACGCAGTATTTT. Translated: CASSLLDLAGGQDTQYF. The full variable domain, with the rest looked up from reference TRBV28 and TRBJ2-3, is DVKVTQSSRYLVKRTGEKVFLECVQDMDHENMFWYRQDPGLGLRLIYFSYDVKMKEKGDIPEGYSVSREKKERFSLILESASTNQTSMYLCASSLLDLAGGQDTQYFGPGTRLTVL.

The sample holds a few counts of this clone. The sample carries other DNA sequences with the same CDR3. The chain employs TRBV7-9 and TRBJ2-7; the D gene is possibly TRBD2 (6 bases). Trimming removed 5 bases from V and 2 bases from J, with 13 bases in between. Germline CDR1 and CDR2: SEHNR and FQNEAQ (reference sequence). CDR3 length: 14 residues. CDR3 coding DNA: TGTGCCAGCAGCCCCCGGGACTGGACCTACGAGCAGTACTTC. It encodes CASSPRDWTYEQYF.

The CDR3 region has the DNA TGTGCCAGCAGTGAAGTGGTTGCGGGGCCGTCCTACGAGCAGTACTTC. This codes for CASSEVVAGPSYEQYF. The rearrangement joins TRBV6-1 to TRBJ2-7; D may be TRBD2 (6 bases). The germline V gene has CDR1 MNHNS and CDR2 SASEGT. The CDR3 has 16 amino acids. V dropped 1 base and J dropped 1 base, with 14 bases sitting between them.

The chain joins TRBV2 to TRBJ2-5; D not certain. The better agreement between TRBJ2-7 and the DNA end casts doubt on the J call. The CDR3 runs to 11 residues. Germline values: CDR1 SNHLY, CDR2 FYNNEI. CDR3 sequence: CASSPNYEQYF. CDR3 nucleotide sequence: TGTGCCAGCAGCCCGAACTACGAGCAGTACTTC.

J is TRBJ2-6 and V is TRBV13; no firm D call. The CDR3 runs to 15 residues. Germline V gives CDR1 PRHDT, CDR2 FYEKMQ (reference sequence). Trimming cost V 1 base and J 1 base, with 5 bases left between them. CDR3 amino acids: CASSLEGSGANVLTF. The CDR3 bases are TGTGCCAGCAGCTTAGAAGGTTCTGGGGCCAACGTCCTGACTTTC.

The genes are TRBV2 and TRBJ2-6; 7 nucleotides align to TRBD2. V trimming: 8 bases; J trimming: 2 bases; junction bases outside the gene matches: 12. Germline V gene data show CDR1 as SNHLY and CDR2 as FYNNEI. The CDR3 spans 17 residues. The CDR3 DNA follows: TGTGCCAGCCCGTCTCGCGTGGGGGGGGCTGGGGCCAACGTCCTGACTTTC. The encoded protein is CASPSRVGGAGANVLTF.

This rearrangement joins TRBV7-6 to TRBJ2-7, with D perhaps being TRBD1 or TRBD2 (5 bases each). Germline assignment: CDR1 SGHVS and CDR2 FNYEAQ. Trimming shortened V by 0 bases and J by 5 bases, and 8 bases separated the two germline ends. There are 13 residues in the CDR3. The CDR3 is CASSLALGDEQYF. The CDR3 DNA reads as TGTGCCAGCAGCTTAGCGCTGGGGGACGAGCAGTACTTC.

V gene TRBV11-2 combines with J gene TRBJ2-2; D call uncertain. V was trimmed by 2 bases and J by 2 bases, leaving 9 bases between them. CDR1 and CDR2 from the germline V gene are SGHAT and FQNNGV. The CDR3 is 15 amino acids. The CDR3 DNA follows: TGTGCCAGCAGCTTAATAGGGAAAAACACCGGGGAGCTGTTTTTT. This encodes CASSLIGKNTGELFF.

The V and J genes are TRBV5-4 and TRBJ2-1, with no clear D. The CDR3 contains 17 residues. Per the germline V gene, CDR1 is SGHNT and CDR2 is YYREEE (reference sequence). The V end was cut by 4 bases, the J end by 1 base, with 18 bases between. This chain's CDR3 is CASSHAGPESSYNEQFF. The CDR3 bases are TGTGCCAGCAGCCACGCCGGCCCAGAGTCGTCCTACAATGAGCAGTTCTTC.

This clone came up a few times. The gene calls are TRBV5-8 and TRBJ2-7; TRBD2 matches 7 bases. This CDR3 is built from 17 residues. V lost 5 bases and J lost 0; bases outside the gene matches: 14. In germline, CDR1 is SGHTS, CDR2 YDEGEE. The CDR3: CASRRAPGLQSSYEQYF. The CDR3 bases are TGTGCCAGCAGACGTGCCCCGGGACTACAGAGCTCCTACGAGCAGTACTTC.

The V and J genes are TRBV28 and TRBJ1-5; D perhaps matches TRBD1 (5 bases). The V gene's germline CDR1 is MDHEN and CDR2 SYDVKM. The CDR3 extends over 16 amino acids. V lost 4 bases and J 7 bases, leaving 20 bases between the germline ends. This CDR3 reads CASSSPLKGIEQPQHF. DNA of the CDR3: TGTGCCAGCAGTTCCCCTTTGAAGGGGATAGAACAGCCCCAGCATTTT.

The chain has TRBV7-9 and TRBJ2-7; TRBD1 matches 7 bases. This CDR3 is built from 14 residues. Germline trimming cut 5 bases from V and 3 bases from J; bases unmatched to any gene: 7. CDR1 SEHNR and CDR2 FQNEAQ come from the germline V gene (reference sequence). Here the CDR3 DNA reads TGTGCCAGCAGCCCTAGGGGGCAGGACTACGAGCAGTACTTC. This encodes CASSPRGQDYEQYF.

J is TRBJ2-1 and V is TRBV9, with D perhaps matching TRBD2 (5 bases). The CDR3 extends over 13 amino acids. Trimming removed 0 bases at V and 7 bases at J, with 8 bases between. Per germline, CDR1 SGDLS and CDR2 YYNGEE. CDR3: CASSVGLANEQFF. The CDR3, as DNA: TGTGCCAGCAGCGTAGGGCTAGCAAATGAGCAGTTCTTC.

The chain employs TRBV28 and TRBJ1-1; unclear D gene. The CDR3 is 13 residues long. V was clipped by 6 bases and J by 0 bases, with 8 bases between them. Per the germline V gene, CDR1 is MDHEN and CDR2 is SYDVKM. CDR3 residues: CASSLQLNTEAFF. CDR3 in DNA: TGTGCCAGCAGCCTACAGTTGAACACTGAAGCTTTCTTT. Combining the CDR3 with reference TRBV28 and TRBJ1-1 gives the whole variable domain DVKVTQSSRYLVKRTGEKVFLECVQDMDHENMFWYRQDPGLGLRLIYFSYDVKMKEKGDIPEGYSVSREKKERFSLILESASTNQTSMYLCASSLQLNTEAFFGQGTRLTVV.

The chain links TRBV28 to TRBJ2-2, with D hard to call. Trimming left V 7 bases short and J 6 bases short, with 12 bases between. CDR1 MDHEN and CDR2 SYDVKM come from the germline V gene. The CDR3 runs to 13 residues. The CDR3, as DNA: TGTGCCAGCACCCATGAACTTTCCGGGGAGCTGTTTTTT. Encoded protein: CASTHELSGELFF.

The chain employs TRBV15 and TRBJ2-6; D remains ambiguous. From germline, CDR1 is LNHNV and CDR2 YYDKDF (reference sequence). V was pared by 3 bases and J by 0 bases, with 3 bases between. CDR3 length: 14 amino acids. CDR3 region: CATSSHSGANVLTF. The CDR3 DNA follows: TGTGCCACCAGCAGCCACTCTGGGGCCAACGTCCTGACTTTC.

The V and J genes are TRBV5-1 and TRBJ2-7, with 9 bases that match TRBD2. Germline V gene data show CDR1 as SGHRS and CDR2 as YFSETQ. V lost 3 bases and J lost 7; bases outside the gene matches: 5. The CDR3 sequence is 13 residues long. This CDR3 is CASSWTLAGEQYF. CDR3 sequence (DNA): TGCGCCAGCAGCTGGACCCTAGCGGGAGAGCAGTACTTC.

CDR3 amino acids: CASSPNGASYEQYF. The CDR3 DNA is TGTGCCAGCAGCCCAAACGGCGCCTCCTACGAGCAGTACTTC. The chain carries TRBV16 and TRBJ2-7; D call uncertain. Germline CDR1 KGHSY, CDR2 FQNENV. The V end lost 4 bases, the J end lost 0 bases, and 10 bases lay between the germline ends. The CDR3 totals 14 residues.

About this clone: Mismatch with germline at one junction end may stem from a read error. This CDR3 reads CAISESNPSGANVLTF. The DNA for the CDR3 is TGTGCCATCAGTGAGTCGAATCCTTCTGGGGCCAACGTCCTGACTTTC. The V gene is TRBV6-1, the J gene TRBJ2-6; D remains unclear. Germline CDR1 and CDR2: MNHNS and SASEGT. The CDR3 length is 16 residues.

V usage is TRBV4-2 and J usage is TRBJ2-5, with TRBD2 matching 10 bases. The J call may be faulty, since TRBJ2-7 better matches the DNA end. The CDR3 extends over 16 amino acids. CDR1 LGHNA and CDR2 YNFKEQ come from the germline V gene. DNA of the CDR3: TGTGCCAGCAGCCAAGAAGGAGCGGGAGGGCCGAACGAGCAGTACTTC. Translated, it gives CASSQEGAGGPNEQYF.

This clone was observed a handful of times. The chain joins TRBV29-1 to TRBJ2-7; TRBD1 agrees at 10 bases. CDR3 length equals 14 residues. J was trimmed by 1 base and V by 4 bases; bases with no gene match: 4. CDR1 is SQVTM, CDR2 ANQGSEA, per germline. For the CDR3, the DNA is TGCAGCGTTGGGGACAGGGGAATTTCCTACGAGCAGTACTTC. This translates into CSVGDRGISYEQYF.

This sequence joins TRBV28 and TRBJ2-7; 7 bases fit TRBD2. The CDR3 contains 14 residues. The V gene end was trimmed by 6 bases and the J gene end by 6 bases; junction bases not matched to a gene: 11. CDR1 and CDR2 from the germline V gene are MDHEN and SYDVKM. As DNA, the CDR3 is TGTGCCAGCAGCCCCGACGGACGGGAGGCCGAGCAGTACTTC. Amino acids: CASSPDGREAEQYF. The full variable domain, with the rest looked up from reference TRBV28 and TRBJ2-7, is DVKVTQSSRYLVKRTGEKVFLECVQDMDHENMFWYRQDPGLGLRLIYFSYDVKMKEKGDIPEGYSVSREKKERFSLILESASTNQTSMYLCASSPDGREAEQYFGPGTRLTVT.

This chain links TRBV7-8 with TRBJ1-2; weak D call: TRBD1 (6 bases). CDR1 and CDR2 (germline): SGHVS, FQNEAQ. V shed 1 base and J shed 6 bases, with 15 bases lying between them. The CDR3 has 15 amino acids. This CDR3 reads CASSLGRGYVDGYTF. CDR3 DNA: TGTGCCAGCAGCTTAGGGAGGGGGTACGTTGATGGCTACACCTTC. Full variable domain (rest looked up from reference TRBV7-8 and TRBJ1-2): GAGVSQSPRYKVAKRGQDVALRCDPISGHVSLFWYQQALGQGPEFLTYFQNEAQLDKSGLPSDRFFAERPEGSVSTLKIQRTQQEDSAVYLCASSLGRGYVDGYTFGSGTRLTVV.

This clone was observed at least ten times. The V and J genes are TRBV6-1 and TRBJ2-2; 8 bases agree with TRBD2. The CDR3 runs to 13 residues. Germline-derived CDR1 and CDR2 are MNHNS and SASEGT. Germline trimming cut 7 bases from V and 3 bases from J; bases unmatched to any gene: 1. CDR3 in DNA: TGTGCCAGCAACGGGAGGGACACCGGGGAGCTGTTTTTT. Translating gives CASNGRDTGELFF.

The chain uses TRBV2 and TRBJ2-1; D not resolved. The CDR3 has 14 residues. Germline CDR1 is SNHLY and CDR2 is FYNNEI. V was trimmed by 7 bases and J by 4 bases, leaving 14 bases between them. CDR3 nucleotides: TGTGCCAGCAAGGAAAGGAGCCCTTACAATGAGCAGTTCTTC. Translated: CASKERSPYNEQFF.